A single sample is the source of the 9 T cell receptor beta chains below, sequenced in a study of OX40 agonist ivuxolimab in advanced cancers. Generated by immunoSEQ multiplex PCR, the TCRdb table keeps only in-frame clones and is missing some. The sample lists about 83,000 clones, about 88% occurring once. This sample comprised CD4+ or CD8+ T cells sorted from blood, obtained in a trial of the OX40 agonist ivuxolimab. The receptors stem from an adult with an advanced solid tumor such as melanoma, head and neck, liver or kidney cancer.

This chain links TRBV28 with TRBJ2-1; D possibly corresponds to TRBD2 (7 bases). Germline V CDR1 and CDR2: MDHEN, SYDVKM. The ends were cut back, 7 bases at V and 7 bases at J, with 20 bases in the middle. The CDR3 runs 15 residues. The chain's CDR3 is CASKFGGGNANEQFF. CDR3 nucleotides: TGTGCCAGCAAGTTTGGGGGGGGCAATGCGAATGAGCAGTTCTTC.

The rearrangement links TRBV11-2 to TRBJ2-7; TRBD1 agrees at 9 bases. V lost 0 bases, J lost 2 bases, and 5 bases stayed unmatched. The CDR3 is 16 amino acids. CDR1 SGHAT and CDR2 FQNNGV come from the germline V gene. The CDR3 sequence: CASSLDRDRVPYEQYF. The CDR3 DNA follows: TGTGCCAGCAGCTTAGATAGGGACAGGGTCCCCTACGAGCAGTACTTC.

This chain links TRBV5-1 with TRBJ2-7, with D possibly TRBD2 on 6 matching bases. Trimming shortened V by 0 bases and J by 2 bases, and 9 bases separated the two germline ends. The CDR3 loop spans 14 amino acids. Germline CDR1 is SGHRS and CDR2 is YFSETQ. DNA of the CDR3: TGCGCCAGCAGCTTGGTGGCGGGAACCTACGAGCAGTACTTC. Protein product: CASSLVAGTYEQYF.

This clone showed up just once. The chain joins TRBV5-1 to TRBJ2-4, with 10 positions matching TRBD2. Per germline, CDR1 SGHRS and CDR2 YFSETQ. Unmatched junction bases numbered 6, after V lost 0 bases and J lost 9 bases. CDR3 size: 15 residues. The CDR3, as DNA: TGCGCCAGCAGCTTGGGGTTAGCGGGGGGTAGCATTCAGTACTTC. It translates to CASSLGLAGGSIQYF.

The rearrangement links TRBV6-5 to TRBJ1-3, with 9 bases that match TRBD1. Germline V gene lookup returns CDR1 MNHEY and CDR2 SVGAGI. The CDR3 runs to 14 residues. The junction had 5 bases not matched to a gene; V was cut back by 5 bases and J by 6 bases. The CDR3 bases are TGTGCCAGCAGTAGGACAGGGGCGGAAAACACCATATATTTT. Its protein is CASSRTGAENTIYF.

CDR3 residues: CASSLSPDYTGELFF. DNA for the CDR3: TGTGCCAGCAGCTTATCCCCGGACTACACCGGGGAGCTGTTTTTT. V is TRBV7-2 and J is TRBJ2-2; D possibly corresponds to TRBD2 (5 bases). The CDR3 covers 15 residues. CDR1 is SGHTA and CDR2 is FQGNSA in the germline V gene. V was shortened by 2 bases and J by 3 bases, with 10 bases between the two germline ends.

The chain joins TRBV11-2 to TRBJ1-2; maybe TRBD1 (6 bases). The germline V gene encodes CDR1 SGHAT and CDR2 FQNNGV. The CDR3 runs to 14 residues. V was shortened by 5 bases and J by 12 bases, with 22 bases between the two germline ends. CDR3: CASSAAGGTLSNTF. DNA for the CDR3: TGTGCCAGCAGCGCCGCGGGGGGGACATTATCAAACACCTTC.

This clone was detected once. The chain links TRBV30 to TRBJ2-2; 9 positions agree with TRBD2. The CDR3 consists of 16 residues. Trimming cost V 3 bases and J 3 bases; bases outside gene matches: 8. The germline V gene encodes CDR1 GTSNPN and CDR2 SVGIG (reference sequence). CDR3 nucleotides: TGTGCCTGGAGCTCCCCTAGCGGGGCGGACACCGGGGAGCTGTTTTTT. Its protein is CAWSSPSGADTGELFF.

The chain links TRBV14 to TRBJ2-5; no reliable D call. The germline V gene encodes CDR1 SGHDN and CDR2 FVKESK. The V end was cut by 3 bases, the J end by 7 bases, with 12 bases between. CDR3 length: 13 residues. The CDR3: CASSHGREGTQYF. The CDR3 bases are TGTGCCAGCAGCCATGGAAGGGAAGGGACCCAGTACTTC.